This T cell receptor (beta chain) was identified during a study of PD-1 blockade in classical Hodgkin lymphoma (dated by TCRdb to 2020 to 2022). At the level of the whole study: Nivolumab dosing was 3 mg/kg intravenously every 2 weeks, continuing until either disease progression or unacceptable toxicity. To define a peripheral blood immune signature of response to PD-1 blockade in classical Hodgkin lymphoma, the study combined TCR beta sequencing with CyTOF. General study outcomes and caveats: Trial patients with a complete response had baseline diversity similar to that of newly diagnosed patients, while partial responders and progressors had significantly lower diversity. The study was limited to a single clinical trial cohort, and causes of repertoire differences, possibly disease activity or prior therapy, remained undefined. By C4D1, a significant rise was seen in CD4+ TCR diversity but not in CD8+ TCR diversity (p=0.0027 vs p=0.16), and the rise was most apparent among complete responders (p=0.02). Newly diagnosed patients were reported to have lower baseline TCR diversity than healthy donors, and relapsed/refractory patients were reported to have lower baseline TCR diversity still. Diversity was lower in patients who began nivolumab less than 1 year after ASCT, so these patients were left out of later analyses to avoid confounding by immune reconstitution.

Sequences KGHSH (CDR1) and LQKENI (CDR2) are obtained from the germline V gene. The CDR3 measures 16 amino acids from cysteine to phenylalanine. The kept DNA is CDR3 alone, 48 bases in frame from the first base. Here V drops 5 bases and J drops 6 bases, and the junction holds 15 bases not matched to any gene. The Qiagen DNeasy kit was used to extract genomic DNA from unsorted PBMCs and from the negatively selected CD4+ and CD8+ fractions. Amplification of TCR beta CDR3 regions was done by immunoSEQ multiplex PCR with primers that anneal to V and J segments. Amplification bias was minimized using a synthetic immune receptor repertoire, and residual bias was removed computationally after sequencing. The authors' pipeline ran thus. Custom Python scripts were used to quantify repertoire diversity as the Shannon entropy index. Unsorted, CD4+ and CD8+ repertoires were analyzed separately, except in combined analyses where CD4+ and CD8+ sequences were merged in silico. A clone was considered expanded if an increase in frequency of at least 2-fold after treatment relative to C1D1 was found, and a pseudocount of 0.5 was applied to clones undetected at baseline. Clones with 0 or 1 copy at C1D1 were classified as singleton clones, and clones with 2 or more copies were classified as non-singleton clones. Clones expanded in unsorted samples were labelled as CD4+, CD8+ or unknown by matching protein sequences in sorted samples from the same patient. Wilcoxon tests on paired samples were used to test changes in diversity from C1D1 to C4D1. The table was pulled from immuneACCESS by TCRdb, which kept in-frame rearrangements only. Such tables lose some clones; where checked, under half of the loss comes from unresolved V genes, and the rest has no known cause. From that table come the V and J calls and clone size; the DNA was used to work out D and trimming. Across this sample there are roughly 25,000 clones, with 84% seen only once. The leading ten clones occupy roughly 1.8% of the sample.

Per the publication, the time point label means: cycle 1 day 1 (C1D1), immediately before nivolumab initiation. Relapse after autologous stem cell transplantation had occurred in all trial patients, and cohorts A, B and C were distinguished by prior brentuximab vedotin exposure. CD4+ T cells were purified from thawed PBMCs by magnetic negative selection with a Miltenyi CD4+ T cell isolation kit. The trial cohort comprised roughly 50 patients with relapsed/refractory classical Hodgkin lymphoma whose best overall responses were complete response, partial response or progressive disease. Trial patients were treated with single-agent nivolumab in the multi-cohort phase II CheckMate 205 trial. An independent review committee assessed best overall response using the 2007 International Working Group response criteria. Trial PBMCs were collected immediately before nivolumab initiation (C1D1) and during therapy at cycle 2 day 1 and cycle 4 day 1. Peripheral blood was collected in 8 mL Vacutainer Cell Preparation Tubes, from which PBMCs were isolated by centrifugation and then cryopreserved. Purified CD4+ and CD8+ fractions were prepared only for cases with an additional available PBMC sample. On LS columns in a quadroMACS separator, the magnetically labelled cells were depleted, and the flow-through was collected as the purified fraction.

A note on this clone: Its antigen is unknown. No base qualities exist here, and no much larger clone lies one base off it.

This sequence originates from a human donor with classical Hodgkin lymphoma. The sequencing used CD4+ T cells from blood, collected at baseline. The sequence links TRBV18 to TRBJ2-7; 8 bases in the junction line up with TRBD1. The DNA sequence is given as TGTGCCAGCTCAAGGCCGGGACAGGCCTCAGGATCCGAGCAGTACTTC. Its protein reads: CASSRPGQASGSEQYF.